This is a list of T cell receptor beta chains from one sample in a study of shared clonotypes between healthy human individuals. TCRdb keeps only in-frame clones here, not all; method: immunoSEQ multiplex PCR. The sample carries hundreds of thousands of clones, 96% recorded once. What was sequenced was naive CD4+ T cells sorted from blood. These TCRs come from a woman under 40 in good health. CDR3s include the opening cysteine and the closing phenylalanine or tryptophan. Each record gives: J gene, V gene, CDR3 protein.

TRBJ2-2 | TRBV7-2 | CASSLASGRAVELFF
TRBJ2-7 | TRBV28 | CASSLDRDYEQYF
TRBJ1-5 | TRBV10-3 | CAISEYGTGFGQPQHF
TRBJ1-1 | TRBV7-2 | CASSLRLTEAFF
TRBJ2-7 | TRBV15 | CATSIRLAVPRFEQYF
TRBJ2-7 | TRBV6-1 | CASSEALQIYEQYF
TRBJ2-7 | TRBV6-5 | CASSTGTSGSYEQYF
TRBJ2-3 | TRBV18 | CASSPPEDTQYF
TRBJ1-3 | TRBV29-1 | CSVELKFSGNTIYF
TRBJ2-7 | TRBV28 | CASVGRGEQYF
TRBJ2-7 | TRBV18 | CASSRQGAYEQYF
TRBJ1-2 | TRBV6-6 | CASSPGTLRGYGYTF
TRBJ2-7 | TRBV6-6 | CASSYDGQSLHEQYF
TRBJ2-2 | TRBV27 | CASSFLGTENTGELFF
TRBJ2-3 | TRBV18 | CASSPPNGIVADTQYF
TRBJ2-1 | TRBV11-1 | CASSSYLLRLAGGPIEQFF
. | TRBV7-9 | CASSLTSGSYEQYF
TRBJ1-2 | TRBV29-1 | CSTRGDRVDGYTF
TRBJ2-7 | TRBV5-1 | CASRREGLSFEQYF
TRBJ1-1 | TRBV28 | CASSFLFQGNTEAFF
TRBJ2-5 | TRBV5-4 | CASSRAALGETQYF
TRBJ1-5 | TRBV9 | CASSPGTGRQPQHF
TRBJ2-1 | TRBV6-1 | CASSEYSGGYNEQFF
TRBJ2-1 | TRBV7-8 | CASSFGLGGYNEQFF
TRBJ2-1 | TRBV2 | CASRVGYNEQFF
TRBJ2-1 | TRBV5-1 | CASSLGAARGNEQFF
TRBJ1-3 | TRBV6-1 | CASSEGLGPWGGGNTIYF
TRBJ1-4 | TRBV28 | CASSLGGANEKLFF